This TCR beta chain was sequenced during a study of cytomegalovirus exposure and HLA in healthy donors. The study, taken as a whole, reports: Cytomegalovirus-associated TCR beta chains were listed, numbering some 170. It was only CMV serostatus that was available as immune exposure information. Reports indicated that the classifier achieved high specificity and sensitivity in diagnosing cytomegalovirus status.

Germline CDR1 reads SGHTA; CDR2 reads FQGNSA. The CDR3 totals 15 residues. The V and J ends lost 1 base and 7 bases respectively, with 14 bases between them. Researchers ran the PCR with 60 Vbeta and 13 Jbeta primers. Assay: immunoSEQ multiplex PCR; the TCRdb copy retains only in-frame clones and omits some. The sample shows approximately 100,000 clones, about 74% of them seen only once. As regards this clone: Its cognate antigen is unknown.

The V gene is TRBV7-2, the J gene TRBJ1-5; D is ambiguous. Sequencing used PBMCs. This TCR came from a female donor in good health and CMV-seronegative. CDR3 sequence reads: CASSLDVTEGQPQHF. The CDR3 nucleotides are TGTGCCAGCAGCTTAGACGTGACGGAGGGCCAGCCCCAGCATTTT.